What follows is one T cell receptor beta chain and its context. These data are taken from a study of blood T cell repertoires in COVID-19. Study at large: The samples span acute and convalescent COVID-19 from the United States, Italy and Spain. Nucleic acid was either cDNA or gDNA, and it came from T cells, B-cell-depleted T cells, or PBMCs.

In the original analysis: Reference gene primer amplification gave estimated nucleated cell counts. The assay was immunoSEQ multiplex PCR, and TCRdb's table has in-frame clones only and misses some. That table gives V, J and clone size, and the DNA gave D and trimming. The sample includes approximately 260,000 clones, nearly 85% of them seen just once. Germline CDR1 reads MGHRA; CDR2 reads YSYEKL. V lost 0 bases and J lost 5, with 8 bases in between. The CDR3 is made up of 13 amino acids. The sequencing sample was made of peripheral blood. This rearrangement joins TRBV4-1 to TRBJ2-7; D gene unclear. This sequence originates from a human donor in a cohort sampled during active COVID-19. CDR3 nucleotides: TGCGCCAGCAGCCAAGACTACCCCGACGAGCAGTACTTC. Its protein product is CASSQDYPDEQYF.